This T cell receptor beta chain is from a study of cytomegalovirus exposure and HLA in healthy donors. Study-wide context: It was reported in a later analysis that the roughly 120 validation repertoires used the same platform as the roughly 700 first-cohort repertoires.

Germline V gene data show CDR1 as MNHEY and CDR2 as SMNVEV (reference sequence). CDR3 length: 15 residues. V was trimmed by 10 bases and J by 0 bases, leaving 15 bases between them. Sequenced by immunoSEQ multiplex PCR; TCRdb stores in-frame clones only, minus some. The sample yields some 260,000 clones, more than 85% seen once. The sample consisted of PBMCs. This chain uses TRBV27 with TRBJ2-2; possible D gene TRBD1, 6 bases. This sequence originates from a man aged 18 to 30 in good health and CMV-seropositive. CDR3 in amino acids: CATGRGGANTGELFF. The DNA for the CDR3 is TGTGCCACCGGGCGTGGGGGCGCGAACACCGGGGAGCTGTTTTTT.